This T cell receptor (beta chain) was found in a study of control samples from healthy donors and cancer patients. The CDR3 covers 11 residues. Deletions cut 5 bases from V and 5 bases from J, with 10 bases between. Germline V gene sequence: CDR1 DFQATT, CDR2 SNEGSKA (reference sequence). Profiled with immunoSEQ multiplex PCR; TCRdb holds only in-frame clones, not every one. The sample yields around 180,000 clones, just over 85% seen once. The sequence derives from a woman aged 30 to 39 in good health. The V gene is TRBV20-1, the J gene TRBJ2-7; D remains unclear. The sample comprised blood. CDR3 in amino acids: CSAAPGDEQYF. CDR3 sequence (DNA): TGCAGTGCTGCGCCTGGCGACGAGCAGTACTTC.